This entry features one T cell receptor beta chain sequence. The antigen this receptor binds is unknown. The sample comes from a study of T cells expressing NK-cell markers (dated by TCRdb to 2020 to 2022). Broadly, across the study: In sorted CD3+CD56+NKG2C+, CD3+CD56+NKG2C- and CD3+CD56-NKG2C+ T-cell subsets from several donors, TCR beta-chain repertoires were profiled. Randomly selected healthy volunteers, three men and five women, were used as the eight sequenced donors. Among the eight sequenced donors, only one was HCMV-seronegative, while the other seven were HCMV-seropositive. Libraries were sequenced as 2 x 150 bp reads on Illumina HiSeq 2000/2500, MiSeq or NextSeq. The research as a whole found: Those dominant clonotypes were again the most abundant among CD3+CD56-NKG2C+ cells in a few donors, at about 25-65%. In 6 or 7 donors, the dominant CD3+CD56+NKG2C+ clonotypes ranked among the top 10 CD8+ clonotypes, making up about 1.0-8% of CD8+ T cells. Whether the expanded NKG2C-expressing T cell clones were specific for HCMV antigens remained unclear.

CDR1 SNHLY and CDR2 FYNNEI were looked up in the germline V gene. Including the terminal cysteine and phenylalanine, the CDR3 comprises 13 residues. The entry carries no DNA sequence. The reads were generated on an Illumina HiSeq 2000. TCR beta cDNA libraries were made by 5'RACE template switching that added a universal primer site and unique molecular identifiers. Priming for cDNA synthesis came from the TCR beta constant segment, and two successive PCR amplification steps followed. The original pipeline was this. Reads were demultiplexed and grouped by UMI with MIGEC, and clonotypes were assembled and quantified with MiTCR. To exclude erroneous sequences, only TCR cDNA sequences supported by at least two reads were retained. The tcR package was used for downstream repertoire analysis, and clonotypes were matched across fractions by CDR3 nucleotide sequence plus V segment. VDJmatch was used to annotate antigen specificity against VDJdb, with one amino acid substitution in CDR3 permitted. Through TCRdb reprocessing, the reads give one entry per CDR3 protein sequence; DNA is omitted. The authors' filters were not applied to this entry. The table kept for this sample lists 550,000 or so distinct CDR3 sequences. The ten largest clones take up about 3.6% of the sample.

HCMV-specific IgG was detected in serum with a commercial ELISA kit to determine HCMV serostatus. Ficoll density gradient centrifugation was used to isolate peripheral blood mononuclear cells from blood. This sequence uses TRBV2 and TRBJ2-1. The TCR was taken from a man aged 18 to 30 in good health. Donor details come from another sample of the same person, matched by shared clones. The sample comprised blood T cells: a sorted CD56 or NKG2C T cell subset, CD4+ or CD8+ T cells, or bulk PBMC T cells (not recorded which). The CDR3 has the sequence CASSELGNHEQFF.